The present TCR beta chain was sequenced within a study of shared clonotypes between healthy human individuals. Whole-study results and caveats: Rarefaction curves obtained for sorted subsets showed sequencing incomplete despite large depth.

CD45RO-negative cells were positively selected for CCR7, leaving out terminally differentiated effector memory CD45RA+ cells. Generated by immunoSEQ multiplex PCR, the TCRdb table keeps only in-frame clones and is missing some. The data contain around 2.1 million clones, 90% to 95% of them singletons. Regarding this clone: The antigen remains unidentified.

The germline V gene has CDR1 SEHNR and CDR2 FQNEAQ (reference sequence). The CDR3 has 16 residues. V trimming: 4 bases; J trimming: 7 bases; junction bases outside the gene matches: 12. Sequenced sample: naive CD8+ T cells from PBMCs. This sequence joins TRBV7-9 and TRBJ2-1; 8 nucleotides match TRBD2. This TCR was sampled from a man aged 18 to 30 in good health. Some clones in this sample may be carry-over from other donors' samples. The CDR3 DNA follows: TGTGCCAGCAGCTCGGGGGGGCTAGCGGGCAAGAATGAGCAGTTCTTC. Translating gives CASSSGGLAGKNEQFF.